This TCR beta chain was captured by sequencing in a study of CD8+ T cells in alopecia areata (dated by TCRdb to the late 2010s). With respect to the entire study: In both human patients and the C3H/HeJ mouse model, the study applied high-throughput TCRbeta sequencing to look at T cell clonal expansion in alopecia areata. On the human side, TCRbeta sequencing was run on scalp tissue and on sorted CD4+ and CD8+ peripheral blood T cells from healthy controls and from alopecia areata patients with either patchy or totalis/universalis disease. Scalp clonality was compared across normal scalp (n=4), patchy alopecia areata scalp (n=8), and alopecia totalis/universalis scalp (n=8). RNA was obtained with the PAXgene miRNA kit for fixed scalp, the miRNeasy kit for PBMCs, and the RNeasy kit for mouse skin. immunoSEQ multiplex PCR using 35 Vbeta forward primers and 13 Jbeta reverse primers was used to amplify TCRbeta CDR3 regions. Overall results and qualifications from the work: Compared with mice, TCR sequences shared between patients were less clear, possibly partly because of HLA diversity across the patient population. Unlike mouse skin, which is dominated by gammadelta T cells, normal human skin has resident alphabeta T cells that are also sequenced, and this complicates analysis of the scalp TCR repertoire. Lesional scalp, especially in alopecia totalis/universalis, showed higher clonality and more expanded CD8+ clones than normal scalp, suggesting antigenic drive.

Lesional scalp punch biopsies and peripheral blood were obtained from alopecia areata patients. PBMCs were isolated by density centrifugation and stained for CD3, CD4 and CD8, after which CD4+ and CD8+ T cells were sorted on a FACSAria. Untreated alopecia areata patients were recruited as part of a multicenter biomarker study. In five patients from the biomarker study, blood CD8+ T cells were sorted further into NKG2D-low and NKG2D-high fractions. The sample holds one count of this clone. The antigen it binds to is not known. No quality values exist for individual bases; no much larger clone is one base distant. The trim is 7 bases for V and 5 bases for J, with a gap of 8 bases between the germline ends. Reading the germline V gene (reference sequence) gives CDR1 MNHEY and CDR2 SMNVEV. Taken from cysteine to phenylalanine, the CDR3 has 11 residues. Only the CDR3 region is kept as DNA, spanning 33 bases read in frame from base 1.

Libraries were constructed by the immunoSEQ multiplex PCR assay. To provide template for TCR sequencing, every sample had RNA extracted and reverse transcribed into cDNA. First-strand cDNA was synthesized with SuperScript III using a 2:1 mix of oligo-dT and random hexamers. A synthetic immune receptor repertoire was used to assess amplification bias, and residual bias was removed computationally. In the source study's methods: Raw reads were preprocessed to remove errors, and CDR3 was defined by IMGT conventions from the conserved cysteine to phenylalanine. To get clonality, Shannon entropy was normalized by log2 of the number of productive unique TCRs and the result was subtracted from 1. CD4 or CD8 identity of scalp clones was inferred by cross-referencing scalp TCRbeta sequences with sorted blood CD4 and CD8 repertoires. The source is immuneACCESS, and TCRdb retained only in-frame sequences with V and J called. Part of the clones is not carried over; for the studies checked, unresolved V genes explain less than half of this, and the remainder is unexplained. V, J and clone size are taken as reported in that table, and D and trimming were inferred from the DNA itself. The sample table holds about 110,000 clones, of which about 50% were seen once. Around 23% of the sample comes from the top ten.

This receptor was taken from a human donor with alopecia areata. Sequences were obtained from NKG2D-low CD8+ T cells sorted from blood. Read against the paper, the sample's cell subset or site label means: sorted CD8+ NKG2D-low blood T cells. The V and J genes are TRBV27 and TRBJ2-5; too little of a D gene remains to name it. CDR3 sequence: CASTVGETQYF. DNA sequence: TGTGCCAGCACCGTGGGGGAGACCCAGTACTTC.